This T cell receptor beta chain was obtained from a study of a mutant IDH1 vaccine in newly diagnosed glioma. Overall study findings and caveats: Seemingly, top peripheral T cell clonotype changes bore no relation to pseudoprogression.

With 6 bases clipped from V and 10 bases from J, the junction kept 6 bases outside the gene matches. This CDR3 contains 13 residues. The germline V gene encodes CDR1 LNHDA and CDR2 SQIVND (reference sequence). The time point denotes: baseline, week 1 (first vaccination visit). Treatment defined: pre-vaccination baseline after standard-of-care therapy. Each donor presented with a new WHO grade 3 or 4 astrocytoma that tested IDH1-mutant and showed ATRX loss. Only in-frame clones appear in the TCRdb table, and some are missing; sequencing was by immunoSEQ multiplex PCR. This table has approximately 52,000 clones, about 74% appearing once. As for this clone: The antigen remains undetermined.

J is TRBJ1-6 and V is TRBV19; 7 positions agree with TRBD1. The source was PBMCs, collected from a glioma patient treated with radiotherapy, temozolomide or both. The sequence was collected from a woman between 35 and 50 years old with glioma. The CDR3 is CASRGEGASPLHF. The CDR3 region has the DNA TGTGCCAGTAGGGGGGAGGGGGCCTCACCCCTCCACTTT.